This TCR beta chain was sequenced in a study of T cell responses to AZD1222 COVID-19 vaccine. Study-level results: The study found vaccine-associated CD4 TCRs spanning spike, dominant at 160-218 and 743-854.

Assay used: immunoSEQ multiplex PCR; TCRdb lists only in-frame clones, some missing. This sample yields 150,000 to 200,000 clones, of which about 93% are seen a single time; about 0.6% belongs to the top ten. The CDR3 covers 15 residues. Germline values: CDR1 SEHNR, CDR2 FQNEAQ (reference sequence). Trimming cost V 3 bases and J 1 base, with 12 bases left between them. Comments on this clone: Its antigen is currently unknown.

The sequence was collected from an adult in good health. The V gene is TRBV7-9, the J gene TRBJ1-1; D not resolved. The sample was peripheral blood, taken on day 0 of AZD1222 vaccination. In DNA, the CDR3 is TGTGCCAGCAGCTTGGGCGATACTAGGAACACTGAAGCTTTCTTT. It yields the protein CASSLGDTRNTEAFF.